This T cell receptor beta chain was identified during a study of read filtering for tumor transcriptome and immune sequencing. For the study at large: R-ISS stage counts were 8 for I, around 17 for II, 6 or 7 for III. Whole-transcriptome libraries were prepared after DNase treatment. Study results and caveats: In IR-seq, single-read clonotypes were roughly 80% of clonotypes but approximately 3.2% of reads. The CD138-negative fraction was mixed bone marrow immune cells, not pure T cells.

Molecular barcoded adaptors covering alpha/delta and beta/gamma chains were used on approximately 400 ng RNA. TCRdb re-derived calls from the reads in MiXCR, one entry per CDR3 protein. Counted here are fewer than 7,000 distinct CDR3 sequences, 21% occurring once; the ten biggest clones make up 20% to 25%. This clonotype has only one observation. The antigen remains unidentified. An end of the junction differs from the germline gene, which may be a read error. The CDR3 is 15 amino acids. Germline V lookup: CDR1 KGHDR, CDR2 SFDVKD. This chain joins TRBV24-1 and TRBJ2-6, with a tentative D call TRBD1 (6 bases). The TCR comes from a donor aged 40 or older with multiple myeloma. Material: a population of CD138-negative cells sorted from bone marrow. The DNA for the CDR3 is TGTGCCATCAGTGATTTGGGGGCCGAGGCCAACGTCCTGACTTTC. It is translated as CAISDLGAEANVLTF.